These 6 T cell receptor beta chains were all obtained from the same sample, sequenced in a study of blood T cell repertoires in COVID-19. Assay used: immunoSEQ multiplex PCR; TCRdb lists only in-frame clones, some missing. This table has roughly 190,000 clones, approximately 84% appearing once. Input material: peripheral blood. These receptors were taken from a human donor with acute or convalescent COVID-19. The donor label of this sample is uncertain.

This clone has more than one count but fewer than ten. This chain uses TRBV18 with TRBJ1-2, with D hard to call. V was cut by 6 bases and J by 5 bases, with 16 bases left in between. The CDR3 spans 14 residues. From germline, CDR1 is KGHSH and CDR2 LQKENI. DNA for the CDR3: TGTGCCAGCTCGCCGACGAGGGAAGGATATGGCTACACCTTC. Its translation is CASSPTREGYGYTF.

The rearrangement joins TRBV11-2 to TRBJ2-2; TRBD1 agrees at 7 bases. Germline lookup yields CDR1 SGHAT and CDR2 FQNNGV. Germline trimming cut 1 base from V and 1 base from J; bases unmatched to any gene: 3. The CDR3 has 16 residues. CDR3 in DNA: TGTGCCAGCAGCTTAGTAGGGGGCTGGAACACCGGGGAGCTGTTTTTT. Translating it yields CASSLVGGWNTGELFF.

The chain combines TRBV7-9 with TRBJ1-3; the D gene is possibly TRBD1 (5 bases). Trimming stripped 6 bases from V and 0 bases from J, with 12 bases between. In germline, CDR1 is SEHNR, CDR2 FQNEAQ (reference sequence). The CDR3 runs to 15 residues. DNA for the CDR3: TGTGCCAGCAGTGTCCAGGGCATCTCTGGAAACACCATATATTTT. Its translation: CASSVQGISGNTIYF.

The chain is built from TRBV13 and TRBJ1-3; maybe TRBD1 (5 bases). Germline V gives CDR1 PRHDT, CDR2 FYEKMQ (reference sequence). The CDR3 has 14 amino acids. V was cut by 0 bases and J by 8 bases, with 11 bases left in between. The CDR3 nucleotides read TGTGCCAGCAGCTTAGGTACTCCGGGGGACACCATATATTTT. Its translation: CASSLGTPGDTIYF.

The chain carries TRBV19 and TRBJ2-5; the match to TRBD1 covers 10 bases. Germline V gene sequence: CDR1 LNHDA, CDR2 SQIVND (reference sequence). The CDR3 is 14 residues long. The ends lost 3 bases at V and 5 bases at J; junction bases unmatched: 3. CDR3: CASSMGQGLETQYF. The CDR3 region has the DNA TGTGCCAGTAGTATGGGACAGGGGCTCGAGACCCAGTACTTC.

The rearrangement joins TRBV7-6 to TRBJ2-2, with 8 nucleotides matching TRBD2. This CDR3 spans 16 amino acids. Germline V gives CDR1 SGHVS, CDR2 FNYEAQ. With 1 base clipped from V and 4 bases from J, the junction kept 5 bases outside the gene matches. DNA of the CDR3: TGTGCCAGCAGCTTAGAAGTAGCGGGGCCCACCGGGGAGCTGTTTTTT. Translating gives CASSLEVAGPTGELFF. Filled out from reference TRBV7-6 and TRBJ2-2, the complete variable domain reads GAGVSQSPRYKVTKRGQDVALRCDPISGHVSLYWYRQALGQGPEFLTYFNYEAQQDKSGLPNDRFSAERPEGSISTLTIQRTEQRDSAMYRCASSLEVAGPTGELFFGEGSRLTVL.